This is a list of T cell receptor beta chains from one sample in a study of T cell responses to AZD1222 COVID-19 vaccine. Assay: immunoSEQ multiplex PCR; the TCRdb copy retains only in-frame clones and omits some. The top ten clones hold approximately 7% of a sample with some 80,000 clones, 80% to 90% of them seen once. The starting material was peripheral blood, obtained on day 0 of AZD1222 vaccination. Receptors originate from an adult in good health. CDR3s include the opening cysteine and the closing phenylalanine or tryptophan. A D gene is named only where the DNA matches it firmly. Clone size is stated in some rows and not others, as once, few, many or a class when expanded.

d_call: .; cdr3_length: 13; j_call: TRBJ1-5; clone_size: .; v_call: TRBV2; cdr3_aa: CASSNRANGPQHF; cdr3_nt: TGTGCCAGCAGTAACAGGGCTAACGGGCCCCAGCATTTT
d_call: TRBD2; cdr3_length: 15; j_call: TRBJ2-3; clone_size: .; v_call: TRBV7-8; cdr3_aa: CASSLSSGGTDTQYF; cdr3_nt: TGTGCCAGCAGCTTATCTAGCGGGGGCACAGATACGCAGTATTTT
d_call: .; cdr3_length: 14; j_call: TRBJ1-1; clone_size: .; v_call: TRBV7-2; cdr3_aa: CASTGTVGGTEAFF; cdr3_nt: TGTGCCAGCACCGGGACCGTTGGGGGCACTGAAGCTTTCTTT
d_call: TRBD1; cdr3_length: 13; j_call: TRBJ2-1; clone_size: .; v_call: TRBV6-5; cdr3_aa: CASRRTGVNEQFF; cdr3_nt: TGTGCCAGCAGGCGGACAGGGGTCAATGAGCAGTTCTTC
d_call: .; cdr3_length: 13; j_call: TRBJ1-1; clone_size: .; v_call: TRBV29-1; cdr3_aa: CSVGDGSRTEAFF; cdr3_nt: TGCAGCGTTGGGGATGGTTCGCGGACTGAAGCTTTCTTT
d_call: TRBD1; cdr3_length: 15; j_call: TRBJ2-7; clone_size: .; v_call: TRBV6-5; cdr3_aa: CASSLGQGVAYEQYF; cdr3_nt: TGTGCCAGCAGTCTCGGACAGGGGGTCGCCTACGAGCAGTACTTC
d_call: .; cdr3_length: 12; j_call: TRBJ2-5; clone_size: .; v_call: TRBV6-5; cdr3_aa: CASSYSRRAQYF; cdr3_nt: TGTGCCAGCAGTTACTCACGGAGGGCCCAGTACTTC
d_call: TRBD1; cdr3_length: 15; j_call: TRBJ1-6; clone_size: .; v_call: TRBV6-1; cdr3_aa: CASSDGTVRSSPLHF; cdr3_nt: TGTGCCAGCAGTGACGGGACAGTTCGATCCTCACCCCTCCACTTT
d_call: .; cdr3_length: 14; j_call: TRBJ2-5; clone_size: .; v_call: TRBV27; cdr3_aa: CASSLWAGTETQYF; cdr3_nt: TGTGCCAGCAGTTTATGGGCAGGGACGGAGACCCAGTACTTC
d_call: .; cdr3_length: 12; j_call: TRBJ2-7; clone_size: .; v_call: TRBV3-1/TRBV3-2; cdr3_aa: CASSQVEDKKYF; cdr3_nt: TGTGCCAGCAGCCAAGTAGAGGACAAAAAGTACTTC
d_call: .; cdr3_length: 14; j_call: TRBJ1-1; clone_size: once; v_call: TRBV28; cdr3_aa: CASSSGQGLTEAFF; cdr3_nt: TGTGCCAGCAGTTCCGGGCAGGGTTTGACTGAAGCTTTCTTT
d_call: .; cdr3_length: 15; j_call: TRBJ2-6; clone_size: .; v_call: TRBV10-3; cdr3_aa: CAIRDSPSGANVLTF; cdr3_nt: TGTGCCATCAGAGACAGTCCCTCTGGGGCCAACGTCCTGACTTTC
d_call: .; cdr3_length: 12; j_call: TRBJ2-3; clone_size: .; v_call: TRBV18; cdr3_aa: CASSPQGDTQYF; cdr3_nt: TGTGCCAGCTCACCCCAGGGAGATACGCAGTATTTT
d_call: .; cdr3_length: 14; j_call: TRBJ1-4; clone_size: .; v_call: TRBV6-5; cdr3_aa: CASTPGAANEKLFF; cdr3_nt: TGTGCCAGCACCCCGGGGGCGGCTAATGAAAAACTGTTTTTT
d_call: .; cdr3_length: 14; j_call: TRBJ1-1; clone_size: once; v_call: TRBV6-5; cdr3_aa: CASSYSVENTEAFF; cdr3_nt: TGTGCCAGCAGTTACTCAGTGGAGAACACTGAAGCTTTCTTT
d_call: .; cdr3_length: 12; j_call: TRBJ2-2; clone_size: .; v_call: TRBV28; cdr3_aa: CASRLPPRELFF; cdr3_nt: TGTGCCAGCAGGCTGCCCCCCAGGGAGCTGTTTTTT
d_call: TRBD1; cdr3_length: 15; j_call: TRBJ1-2; clone_size: .; v_call: TRBV7-9; cdr3_aa: CASSGVIQGNYGYTF; cdr3_nt: TGTGCCAGCAGCGGGGTCATACAGGGGAACTATGGCTACACCTTC
d_call: TRBD1; cdr3_length: 14; j_call: TRBJ1-1; clone_size: .; v_call: TRBV28; cdr3_aa: CASSPGGADTEAFF; cdr3_nt: TGTGCCAGCAGCCCAGGGGGCGCGGACACTGAAGCTTTCTTT
d_call: TRBD1; cdr3_length: 12; j_call: TRBJ1-1; clone_size: .; v_call: TRBV29-1; cdr3_aa: CSVTGQNTEAFF; cdr3_nt: TGCAGCGTGACAGGGCAGAACACTGAAGCTTTCTTT
d_call: .; cdr3_length: 15; j_call: TRBJ1-5; clone_size: .; v_call: TRBV18; cdr3_aa: CASSPVGTSNQPQHF; cdr3_nt: TGTGCCAGCTCACCGGTGGGAACTAGCAATCAGCCCCAGCATTTT
d_call: TRBD1; cdr3_length: 14; j_call: TRBJ1-5; clone_size: few; v_call: TRBV29-1; cdr3_aa: CSVGTGFSNQPQHF; cdr3_nt: TGCAGCGTAGGGACAGGATTTAGCAATCAGCCCCAGCATTTT
d_call: .; cdr3_length: 16; j_call: TRBJ2-3; clone_size: .; v_call: TRBV6-2/TRBV6-3; cdr3_aa: CASSYLHSSDTDTQYF; cdr3_nt: TGTGCCAGCAGTTACCTACACTCCTCTGACACAGATACGCAGTATTTT
d_call: .; cdr3_length: 12; j_call: TRBJ1-5; clone_size: .; v_call: TRBV24-1; cdr3_aa: CAISREIGPQHF; cdr3_nt: TGTGCCATAAGCCGCGAAATAGGGCCCCAGCATTTT
d_call: .; cdr3_length: 13; j_call: TRBJ1-2; clone_size: .; v_call: TRBV6-5; cdr3_aa: CASSYSIAVGYTF; cdr3_nt: TGTGCCAGCAGTTACTCGATAGCGGTAGGCTACACCTTC
d_call: .; cdr3_length: 16; j_call: TRBJ2-1; clone_size: .; v_call: TRBV13; cdr3_aa: CASSLLGENSYNEQFF; cdr3_nt: TGTGCCAGCAGCTTATTGGGCGAAAACTCCTACAATGAGCAGTTCTTC
d_call: .; cdr3_length: 12; j_call: TRBJ1-1; clone_size: .; v_call: TRBV2; cdr3_aa: CASIPGNTEAFF; cdr3_nt: TGTGCCAGCATCCCAGGGAACACTGAAGCTTTCTTT
d_call: .; cdr3_length: 14; j_call: TRBJ2-5; clone_size: .; v_call: TRBV27; cdr3_aa: CASSSTPTTETQYF; cdr3_nt: TGTGCCAGCAGTTCAACACCGACGACAGAGACCCAGTACTTC
d_call: TRBD2; cdr3_length: 15; j_call: TRBJ2-3; clone_size: .; v_call: TRBV28; cdr3_aa: CASSRTSGSTDTQYF; cdr3_nt: TGTGCCAGCAGTAGGACTAGCGGAAGCACAGATACGCAGTATTTT
d_call: .; cdr3_length: 15; j_call: TRBJ2-3; clone_size: .; v_call: TRBV28; cdr3_aa: CASSMPALGTDTQYF; cdr3_nt: TGTGCCAGCAGTATGCCAGCGCTTGGCACAGATACGCAGTATTTT
d_call: .; cdr3_length: 14; j_call: TRBJ2-2; clone_size: .; v_call: TRBV2; cdr3_aa: CAGDKTRNTGELFF; cdr3_nt: TGTGCCGGTGACAAGACAAGGAACACCGGGGAGCTGTTTTTT
d_call: TRBD1; cdr3_length: 15; j_call: TRBJ1-4; clone_size: .; v_call: TRBV28; cdr3_aa: CASSFQTGLREKLFF; cdr3_nt: TGTGCCAGCAGTTTTCAGACAGGGTTGAGGGAAAAACTGTTTTTT
d_call: .; cdr3_length: 14; j_call: TRBJ1-4; clone_size: .; v_call: TRBV9; cdr3_aa: CASSVQDSRGKLFF; cdr3_nt: TGTGCCAGCAGCGTGCAGGACAGTAGGGGAAAACTGTTTTTT
d_call: TRBD1; cdr3_length: 15; j_call: TRBJ1-6; clone_size: .; v_call: TRBV7-9; cdr3_aa: CASSLGTGDNSPLHF; cdr3_nt: TGTGCCAGCAGCTTGGGGACAGGGGATAATTCACCCCTCCACTTT
d_call: .; cdr3_length: 14; j_call: TRBJ1-3; clone_size: .; v_call: TRBV9; cdr3_aa: CASSPSASGNTIYF; cdr3_nt: TGTGCCAGCAGCCCCTCCGCCTCTGGAAACACCATATATTTT
d_call: .; cdr3_length: 12; j_call: TRBJ1-1; clone_size: few; v_call: TRBV30; cdr3_aa: CAWRPQRGEAFF; cdr3_nt: TGTGCCTGGAGACCTCAACGGGGTGAAGCTTTCTTT
d_call: TRBD1; cdr3_length: 17; j_call: TRBJ1-5; clone_size: .; v_call: TRBV28; cdr3_aa: CASSFIGGTGVNQPQHF; cdr3_nt: TGTGCCAGCAGTTTTATTGGTGGGACAGGGGTAAATCAGCCCCAGCATTTT
d_call: .; cdr3_length: 16; j_call: TRBJ1-2; clone_size: medium-sized; v_call: TRBV7-8; cdr3_aa: CASSSPGHSGEYGYTF; cdr3_nt: TGTGCCAGCAGCTCGCCTGGACACAGTGGGGAATATGGCTACACCTTC
d_call: .; cdr3_length: 11; j_call: TRBJ2-1; clone_size: .; v_call: TRBV7-2; cdr3_aa: CASSPFDEQFF; cdr3_nt: TGTGCCAGCAGCCCCTTCGATGAGCAGTTCTTC
d_call: .; cdr3_length: 13; j_call: TRBJ2-1; clone_size: .; v_call: TRBV10-3; cdr3_aa: CAISEPDDNEQFF; cdr3_nt: TGTGCCATCAGTGAGCCAGACGACAATGAGCAGTTCTTC
d_call: TRBD2; cdr3_length: 15; j_call: TRBJ2-5; clone_size: .; v_call: TRBV4-2; cdr3_aa: CASSHDSGGRETQYF; cdr3_nt: TGTGCCAGCAGCCACGATAGCGGGGGGCGGGAGACCCAGTACTTC
d_call: .; cdr3_length: 12; j_call: TRBJ2-2; clone_size: few; v_call: TRBV11-3; cdr3_aa: CASSPTSGELFF; cdr3_nt: TGTGCCAGCAGCCCCACCTCCGGGGAGCTGTTTTTT
d_call: .; cdr3_length: 16; j_call: TRBJ1-1; clone_size: .; v_call: TRBV21-1; cdr3_aa: CANTRGQPPMNTEAFF; cdr3_nt: TGTGCCAACACTCGGGGACAGCCTCCGATGAACACTGAAGCTTTCTTT
d_call: .; cdr3_length: 15; j_call: TRBJ1-6; clone_size: .; v_call: TRBV27; cdr3_aa: CASRVWGGNNSPLHF; cdr3_nt: TGTGCCAGCAGGGTTTGGGGCGGAAATAATTCACCCCTCCACTTT
d_call: TRBD1; cdr3_length: 16; j_call: TRBJ1-1; clone_size: once; v_call: TRBV7-2; cdr3_aa: CASSPQGQGISTEAFF; cdr3_nt: TGTGCCAGCAGCCCCCAGGGACAGGGGATAAGCACTGAAGCTTTCTTT
d_call: .; cdr3_length: 13; j_call: TRBJ2-3; clone_size: .; v_call: TRBV27; cdr3_aa: CASNNRVTDTQYF; cdr3_nt: TGTGCCAGCAATAACCGTGTCACAGATACGCAGTATTTT
d_call: .; cdr3_length: 12; j_call: TRBJ1-2; clone_size: .; v_call: TRBV12-3/TRBV12-4; cdr3_aa: CASSQTENGYTF; cdr3_nt: TGTGCCAGCAGTCAAACAGAGAATGGCTACACCTTC
d_call: .; cdr3_length: 13; j_call: TRBJ1-1; clone_size: .; v_call: TRBV18; cdr3_aa: CASSPSVFGETFF; cdr3_nt: TGTGCCAGCTCACCATCAGTATTCGGCGAAACTTTCTTT
d_call: .; cdr3_length: 15; j_call: TRBJ2-7; clone_size: .; v_call: TRBV7-3; cdr3_aa: CASSKGAGPIYEQYF; cdr3_nt: TGTGCCAGCAGCAAAGGGGCGGGACCGATCTACGAGCAGTACTTC